The 28 T cell receptor beta chains below all came from one sample that was sequenced in a study of OX40 agonist ivuxolimab in advanced cancers. Data came from immunoSEQ multiplex PCR; TCRdb stores just in-frame clones and leaves some out. Altogether 42,000 or so clones are present, approximately 86% being singletons, with the ten largest covering under 15%. The starting material was CD4+ or CD8+ T cells sorted from blood, obtained in a trial of the OX40 agonist ivuxolimab. The receptor source for this set is an adult with an advanced solid tumor such as melanoma, head and neck, liver or kidney cancer.

This clone has just a few counts. The chain carries TRBV14 and TRBJ2-3; D possibly corresponds to TRBD2 (6 bases). The CDR3 consists of 16 residues. The V gene's germline CDR1 is SGHDN and CDR2 FVKESK. The V gene lost 1 base and the J gene lost 4 bases, with 15 bases spanning the gap. The CDR3 DNA sequence: TGTGCCAGCAGCCAAGGGGGAGGCTACCAGGCAGATACGCAGTATTTT. Its translation: CASSQGGGYQADTQYF.

This clone was seen only a few times. The chain uses TRBV10-2 and TRBJ2-1; no firm D call. CDR1 and CDR2 (germline): WSHSY, SAAADI. The V and J ends lost 2 bases and 5 bases respectively, with 4 bases between them. This CDR3 region has 12 residues. CDR3 bases: TGCGCCAGCAGTGAGGGAGACAATGAGCAGTTCTTC. Its protein is CASSEGDNEQFF.

The chain joins TRBV16 to TRBJ2-5; D is tentatively TRBD1 or TRBD2 (6 bases each). V was shortened by 2 bases and J by 5 bases, with 12 bases between the two germline ends. The CDR3 runs 14 residues. Germline loops: CDR1 KGHSY, CDR2 FQNENV. The CDR3 reads CASSQRGPGETQYF. CDR3 nucleotide sequence: TGTGCCAGCAGCCAACGGGGGCCAGGGGAGACCCAGTACTTC.

This clone was observed a handful of times. The chain carries TRBV9 and TRBJ2-5; a weak D match, TRBD2 (7 bases). This CDR3 is 16 amino acids long. With 4 bases removed from V and 4 bases from J, the gap between germline ends came to 20 bases. The germline gives CDR1 SGDLS, CDR2 YYNGEE. Here the CDR3 DNA reads TGTGCCAGCAGCCCCGCGGTGGGGGGGCCGCGAGAGACCCAGTACTTC. It specifies CASSPAVGGPRETQYF.

This chain links TRBV19 with TRBJ2-1, with TRBD2 matching over 8 bases. Per the germline V gene, CDR1 is LNHDA and CDR2 is SQIVND (reference sequence). This CDR3 has 14 residues. J lost 6 bases, V lost 6 bases, and 7 bases had no gene match. The CDR3 nucleotides are TGTGCCAGTAGGAGCGGGAGTACACGCAATGAGCAGTTCTTC. It specifies CASRSGSTRNEQFF.

This clone was detected once. This chain links TRBV10-3 with TRBJ2-1; 7 nucleotides match TRBD2. The V and J ends lost 3 bases and 6 bases, in that order; junction bases with no gene match: 2. Looked up from germline, CDR1 is ENHRY and CDR2 is SYGVKD. The CDR3 has 13 amino acids. CDR3 nucleotide sequence: TGTGCCATCAGTGATTGGGGGGGCAATGAGCAGTTCTTC. Its translation is CAISDWGGNEQFF.

This clone was seen once. This rearrangement joins TRBV15 to TRBJ1-5, with D possibly TRBD1 on 5 matching bases. CDR3 length: 14 amino acids. CDR1 is LNHNV, CDR2 YYDKDF, per germline (reference sequence). The V end lost 5 bases, the J end lost 7 bases, and 15 bases lay between the germline ends. The CDR3 sequence is CATSPRGGGQPQHF. The CDR3 DNA reads as TGTGCCACCAGCCCTCGGGGGGGTGGCCAGCCCCAGCATTTT.

The gene calls are TRBV7-9 and TRBJ1-6, with D possibly TRBD1 on 5 matching bases. Germline CDR1 is SEHNR and CDR2 is FQNEAQ (reference sequence). There are 13 residues in the CDR3. V was clipped by 1 base and J by 13 bases, with 11 bases between them. CDR3 residues: CASSLGGRYPLHF. The DNA for the CDR3 is TGTGCCAGCAGCTTAGGGGGACGCTATCCCCTCCACTTT. Complete variable domain (other parts from reference TRBV7-9 and TRBJ1-6): DTGVSQNPRHKITKRGQNVTFRCDPISEHNRLYWYRQTLGQGPEFLTYFQNEAQLEKSRLLSDRFSAERPKGSFSTLEIQRTEQGDSAMYLCASSLGGRYPLHFGNGTRLTVT.

This chain uses TRBV27 with TRBJ2-1; 13 nucleotides match TRBD2. V shed 7 bases, J shed 2 bases, and the junction held 11 bases outside the gene matches. The CDR3 totals 18 residues. Germline values: CDR1 MNHEY, CDR2 SMNVEV (reference sequence). CDR3 residues: CASTLTSGGIVTYNEQFF. CDR3 nucleotides: TGTGCCAGCACCCTGACTAGCGGGGGGATCGTGACCTACAATGAGCAGTTCTTC.

This chain joins TRBV6-4 and TRBJ1-2; TRBD1 aligns across 9 bases. In germline, CDR1 is MRHNA, CDR2 SNTAGT. CDR3 length: 13 residues. V trimming: 6 bases; J trimming: 7 bases; junction bases outside the gene matches: 6. As DNA, the CDR3 is TGTGCCAGCAGCCCTACAGGGGGCCTTGGCTACACCTTC. Translation: CASSPTGGLGYTF.

The chain recombines TRBV6-6 with TRBJ2-1; D is unclear. Between the trimmed V and J ends, which lost 2 bases and 2 bases, there was a span of 13 bases. Germline V gene data show CDR1 as MNHNY and CDR2 as SVGAGI (reference sequence). This CDR3 contains 16 residues. The CDR3 region is CASSYNPGIPYNEQFF. The CDR3 DNA sequence: TGTGCCAGCAGTTACAACCCTGGTATCCCCTACAATGAGCAGTTCTTC.

The sample holds a few counts of this clone. The V gene is TRBV9, the J gene TRBJ2-3; 7 bases map to TRBD2. The germline V gene has CDR1 SGDLS and CDR2 YYNGEE. This CDR3 is 15 amino acids long. J lost 1 base, V lost 4 bases, and 6 bases had no gene match. The CDR3 is CASSLRDYRTDTQYF. CDR3 bases: TGTGCCAGCAGCCTCCGGGACTACCGCACAGATACGCAGTATTTT.

The rearrangement uses TRBV7-6 and TRBJ2-1; 8 bases line up with TRBD2. The CDR3 spans 17 residues. CDR1 and CDR2 (germline): SGHVS, FNYEAQ. Trimming took 1 base from V and 7 from J; bases not matched to a gene: 12. The DNA of the CDR3 is TGTGCCAGCAGCTTAGGAGTCCGGGAGGGCCGTCTGAATGAGCAGTTCTTC. Its translation: CASSLGVREGRLNEQFF.

The gene calls are TRBV13 and TRBJ2-3; D is perhaps TRBD1 or TRBD2 (5 bases each). Trimming stripped 5 bases from V and 3 bases from J, with 12 bases between. Germline V CDR1 and CDR2: PRHDT, FYEKMQ (reference sequence). The CDR3 has 14 amino acids. The CDR3 nucleotides are TGTGCCAGCAGCCCGGGGACGAGGACAGATACGCAGTATTTT. This sequence encodes CASSPGTRTDTQYF.

The chain combines TRBV6-1 with TRBJ1-2; a weak D match, TRBD1 (5 bases). CDR3 length equals 16 residues. V gave up 1 base and J gave up 7 bases, with 19 bases separating them. Germline CDR1 is MNHNS and CDR2 is SASEGT. The chain's CDR3 is CASSEEVGVARVGYTF. The CDR3 coding sequence is TGTGCCAGCAGTGAAGAGGTAGGGGTAGCACGGGTTGGCTACACCTTC.

The chain combines TRBV5-5 with TRBJ1-3; 7 nucleotides match TRBD1. The CDR3 totals 16 residues. Germline assignment: CDR1 SGHKS and CDR2 YYEKEE (reference sequence). Trimming removed 1 base from V and 0 bases from J; junction bases left unmatched: 4. CDR3 amino acids: CASSLPGQTSGNTIYF. CDR3 bases: TGTGCCAGCAGCTTGCCGGGACAGACCTCTGGAAACACCATATATTTT.

The V gene is TRBV5-6, the J gene TRBJ2-7; D is possibly TRBD1 (6 bases). Germline V lookup: CDR1 SGHDT, CDR2 YYEEEE. This CDR3 region has 14 residues. The V gene lost 3 bases and the J gene lost 2 bases, with 12 bases spanning the gap. CDR3 nucleotides: TGTGCCAGCAGCTCTGGACAGATCCCCTACGAGCAGTACTTC. Translating gives CASSSGQIPYEQYF.

The chain recombines TRBV7-9 with TRBJ1-4; unclear D gene. In germline, CDR1 is SEHNR, CDR2 FQNEAQ (reference sequence). The CDR3 is made up of 17 amino acids. V was trimmed by 4 bases and J by 6 bases, leaving 21 bases between them. DNA for the CDR3: TGTGCCAGCAGCTCACTACCCCTGCTCTTAGCCGATGAAAAACTGTTTTTT. Amino acid sequence: CASSSLPLLLADEKLFF.

V usage is TRBV4-2 and J usage is TRBJ2-5; the match to TRBD2 covers 11 bases. The length of the CDR3 is 16 residues. V was clipped by 5 bases and J by 1 base; unmatched bases: 6. Germline assignment: CDR1 LGHNA and CDR2 YNFKEQ. DNA of the CDR3: TGTGCCAGCAGCTACCTGGGACTAGCGGCCCAAGAGACCCAGTACTTC. Its translation: CASSYLGLAAQETQYF.

The chain is built from TRBV10-3 and TRBJ2-2; D is possibly TRBD2 (7 bases). Germline-derived CDR1 and CDR2 are ENHRY and SYGVKD. CDR3 length equals 15 residues. Trimming stripped 6 bases from V and 3 bases from J, with 14 bases between. The CDR3 loop is CAIRGAGAYTGELFF. CDR3 in DNA: TGTGCCATCAGGGGGGCGGGAGCCTACACCGGGGAGCTGTTTTTT.

The chain couples TRBV4-1 to TRBJ1-4, with D unresolved. There are 16 residues in the CDR3. The V gene's germline CDR1 is MGHRA and CDR2 YSYEKL. V dropped 1 base and J dropped 5 bases, with 14 bases sitting between them. CDR3 protein: CASSQGVIANNEKLFF. The DNA of the CDR3 is TGCGCCAGCAGCCAAGGGGTCATAGCAAACAATGAAAAACTGTTTTTT.

V gene TRBV11-2 combines with J gene TRBJ1-4; 7 positions match TRBD1. There are 13 residues in the CDR3. J lost 12 bases, V lost 5 bases, and 9 bases had no gene match. Germline V lookup: CDR1 SGHAT, CDR2 FQNNGV. This CDR3 is CASSPGTQGQLFF. CDR3 nucleotides: TGTGCCAGCAGCCCGGGAACACAGGGGCAACTGTTTTTT.

The chain is built from TRBV25-1 and TRBJ1-2; no reliable D call. Trimming removed 3 bases from V and 7 bases from J, with 6 bases in between. Germline assignment: CDR1 MGHDK and CDR2 SYGVNS. The CDR3 is made up of 11 amino acids. The CDR3 DNA reads as TGTGCCAGCAGTGATTGGGGTGGCTACACCTTC. Its protein product is CASSDWGGYTF.

J is TRBJ2-2 and V is TRBV10-2; 7 bases agree with TRBD2. This CDR3 spans 15 amino acids. Germline loops: CDR1 WSHSY, CDR2 SAAADI. The V gene end was trimmed by 5 bases and the J gene end by 5 bases; junction bases not matched to a gene: 8. The CDR3 region is CASSPASGWTGELFF. The CDR3 nucleotides read TGCGCCAGCAGTCCTGCTAGCGGTTGGACCGGGGAGCTGTTTTTT.

This chain connects TRBV25-1 to TRBJ1-6; 11 bases are shared with TRBD1. The CDR3 has 16 residues. V lost 6 bases to trimming and J lost 10 bases; unmatched junction nucleotides: 11. Germline CDR1 is MGHDK and CDR2 is SYGVNS. DNA for the CDR3: TGTGCCAGCAGCGATGCCCCCGGGACAGGGGGGTCACCCCTCCACTTT. The encoded protein is CASSDAPGTGGSPLHF.

As for this clone: Other DNA sequences in this specimen translate into the identical CDR3. CDR3 DNA sequence: TGTGCCTGGAGTCGGGGAACTGAAGCTTTCTTT. Its protein is CAWSRGTEAFF. This chain joins TRBV30 and TRBJ1-1; no firm D call. V was trimmed by 2 bases and J by 5 bases, leaving 6 bases between them. The germline CDR1 and CDR2 sequences are GTSNPN and SVGIG (reference sequence). This CDR3 has 11 residues.

The chain combines TRBV5-4 with TRBJ2-5; D perhaps matches TRBD2 (5 bases). V shed 4 bases and J shed 0 bases, with 13 bases lying between them. CDR1 and CDR2 from the germline V gene are SGHNT and YYREEE (reference sequence). The CDR3 extends over 15 amino acids. Here the CDR3 reads CASSPQLGHQETQYF. The CDR3 DNA reads as TGTGCCAGCAGCCCCCAACTAGGCCACCAAGAGACCCAGTACTTC.

V is TRBV29-1 and J is TRBJ1-1; D is perhaps TRBD1 (6 bases). V was shortened by 0 bases and J by 5 bases, with 22 bases between the two germline ends. Germline loops: CDR1 SQVTM, CDR2 ANQGSEA. The CDR3 spans 17 residues. CDR3 residues: CSVEDPHRERSGTEAFF. The CDR3 bases are TGCAGCGTTGAAGATCCCCACAGGGAGCGAAGTGGTACTGAAGCTTTCTTT.